These 30 T cell receptor beta chains were all obtained from the same sample, sequenced in a study of blood T cell repertoires in COVID-19. Clones were read by immunoSEQ multiplex PCR, and TCRdb kept only the in-frame ones, dropping some. The table has roughly 98,000 clones, approximately 92% seen once; the top ten hold roughly 5.9%. Sequencing was carried out using peripheral blood. These receptors all come from a woman aged 55-70 years with active COVID-19.

The chain combines TRBV9 with TRBJ1-2, with a possible D match to TRBD1 (5 bases). The CDR3 totals 16 residues. V dropped 0 bases and J dropped 4 bases, with 16 bases sitting between them. CDR1 is SGDLS and CDR2 is YYNGEE in the germline V gene. The chain's CDR3 is CASSVEGTGSPYGYTF. CDR3 DNA sequence: TGTGCCAGCAGCGTAGAAGGTACAGGATCCCCCTATGGCTACACCTTC.

J is TRBJ2-1 and V is TRBV11-2, with 10 bases fitting TRBD2. The CDR3 is 15 amino acids. Germline lookup yields CDR1 SGHAT and CDR2 FQNNGV. Germline trimming cut 4 bases from V and 3 bases from J; bases unmatched to any gene: 3. The CDR3 spells CASSSGLADYNEQFF. Here the CDR3 DNA reads TGTGCCAGCAGCTCAGGACTAGCGGACTACAATGAGCAGTTCTTC. The variable domain in full, completed from reference TRBV11-2 and TRBJ2-1, reads EAGVAQSPRYKIIEKRQSVAFWCNPISGHATLYWYQQILGQGPKLLIQFQNNGVVDDSQLPKDRFSAERLKGVDSTLKIQPAKLEDSAVYLCASSSGLADYNEQFFGPGTRLTVL.

The gene calls are TRBV28 and TRBJ2-5; 10 bases fit TRBD1. This CDR3 contains 17 residues. With V trimmed by 6 bases and J by 1 base, 11 bases remained unmatched. Germline loops: CDR1 MDHEN, CDR2 SYDVKM. This chain's CDR3 is CASRRRGQGTIQETQYF. The CDR3 DNA reads as TGTGCCAGCAGAAGACGGGGACAGGGGACAATCCAAGAGACCCAGTACTTC.

This rearrangement joins TRBV27 to TRBJ1-1; the D is unclear. Germline assignment: CDR1 MNHEY and CDR2 SMNVEV (reference sequence). The ends were cut back, 1 base at V and 0 bases at J, with 12 bases in the middle. This CDR3 contains 16 residues. CDR3 amino acids: CASSLWARSMNTEAFF. The CDR3 DNA reads TGTGCCAGCAGTTTATGGGCCAGGTCGATGAACACTGAAGCTTTCTTT.

The rearrangement links TRBV3-1 (or the pseudogene TRBV3-2) to TRBJ2-7, with TRBD2 as a possible D gene (5 bases). V was shortened by 4 bases and J by 2 bases, with 12 bases between the two germline ends. The germline V gene has CDR1 LGHDT and CDR2 YNNKEL (reference sequence). This CDR3 spans 14 amino acids. CDR3 amino acids: CASSLLGGPYEQYF. The CDR3 DNA reads as TGTGCCAGCAGCCTACTAGGCGGACCCTACGAGCAGTACTTC.

The CDR3 spells CASSLWRGDGVDTQYF. The CDR3 bases are TGTGCCAGCAGTTTATGGCGGGGGGACGGAGTAGATACGCAGTATTTT. The chain uses TRBV27 and TRBJ2-3, with TRBD2 identical over 8 bases. Losses at the gene ends were 1 base for V and 5 bases for J; bases not matched to a gene: 8. CDR3 length: 16 residues. Germline V gene data show CDR1 as MNHEY and CDR2 as SMNVEV (reference sequence).

The rearrangement uses TRBV28 and TRBJ2-3, with 11 bases that match TRBD2. Germline loops: CDR1 MDHEN, CDR2 SYDVKM. The CDR3 is 15 residues long. V was pared by 8 bases and J by 2 bases, with 6 bases of the junction left unmatched. CDR3 in DNA: TGTGCCAGCGGGGGGACTAGCGGATACACAGATACGCAGTATTTT. This gives the protein CASGGTSGYTDTQYF.

The chain carries TRBV25-1 and TRBJ2-2; D gene ambiguous. Trimming took 5 bases from V and 6 from J, leaving 7 bases between them. CDR3 length: 12 amino acids. CDR1 is MGHDK and CDR2 is SYGVNS in the germline V gene. The CDR3 nucleotides read TGTGCCAGCAGTCCCTTCGCCGGGGAGCTGTTTTTT. Protein: CASSPFAGELFF.

This clone was picked up one time. The chain carries TRBV10-1 and TRBJ2-3, with 10 positions matching TRBD2. CDR1 and CDR2 from the germline V gene are WNHNN and SYGVQD (reference sequence). After removal of 4 bases from V and 1 base from J, the junction contained 5 bases not matched to a gene. CDR3 length: 16 residues. CDR3 bases: TGCGCCAGCAGTGCGGAGCGGGGGGGCCGCACAGATACGCAGTATTTT. Its protein product is CASSAERGGRTDTQYF.

This clone was seen just once. The chain carries TRBV5-4 and TRBJ2-3; D uncertain. This CDR3 is built from 13 residues. The germline V gene has CDR1 SGHNT and CDR2 YYREEE (reference sequence). Trimming took off 2 bases at V and 3 bases at J, with 7 bases between the two ends. CDR3 nucleotide sequence: TGTGCCAGCAGCTTAACGAGGACAGATACGCAGTATTTT. Protein: CASSLTRTDTQYF.

This chain connects TRBV24-1 to TRBJ2-2; perhaps TRBD1 as D (5 bases). Germline CDR1 KGHDR, CDR2 SFDVKD. V lost 2 bases and J 0 bases, leaving 6 bases between the germline ends. This CDR3 region has 15 residues. CDR3 sequence reads: CATSDWTSNTGELFF. In nucleotides, the CDR3 is TGTGCCACCAGTGATTGGACATCGAACACCGGGGAGCTGTTTTTT.

The CDR3 region has the DNA TGTGCCAGCAGTGCATCCGGGACAACTAATGAAAAACTGTTTTTT. This translates into CASSASGTTNEKLFF. The chain employs TRBV25-1 and TRBJ1-4; D is uncertain. Germline V gene sequence: CDR1 MGHDK, CDR2 SYGVNS. The length of the CDR3 is 15 residues. V lost 4 bases and J lost 0, with 9 bases in between.

The rearrangement links TRBV28 to TRBJ1-2; the D gene is possibly TRBD1 (5 bases). Germline V CDR1 and CDR2: MDHEN, SYDVKM. Trimming removed 6 bases at V and 5 bases at J, with 10 bases between. CDR3 length: 12 residues. CDR3 amino acids: CASSPRQYGYTF. For the CDR3, the DNA is TGTGCCAGCAGCCCCCGACAGTATGGCTACACCTTC.

V gene TRBV6-2 or TRBV6-3 combines with J gene TRBJ1-5; TRBD1 agrees at 7 bases. With 6 bases clipped from V and 4 bases from J, the junction kept 9 bases outside the gene matches. Germline V gene sequence: CDR1 MNHEY, CDR2 SVGEGT. The CDR3 covers 15 residues. CDR3 region: CASSRRQGSNQPQHF. CDR3 sequence (DNA): TGTGCCAGCAGCCGACGACAGGGCTCTAATCAGCCCCAGCATTTT.

This sequence joins TRBV10-3 and TRBJ1-2; no definite D call. V lost 5 bases, J lost 3 bases, and 25 bases lay in between. CDR1 is ENHRY and CDR2 is SYGVKD in the germline V gene. This CDR3 spans 18 amino acids. CDR3 bases: TGTGCCATCAGTCAGAGGAACGGTGTTTCGGGTGTTGACTATGGCTACACCTTC. Protein sequence: CAISQRNGVSGVDYGYTF.

This chain joins TRBV7-6 and TRBJ1-5; 8 bases agree with TRBD1. In germline, CDR1 is SGHVS, CDR2 FNYEAQ. The CDR3 spans 15 residues. V shed 2 bases and J 5 bases; nucleotides not matched to a gene: 5. The DNA for the CDR3 is TGTGCCAGCAGCTTATGGACAGGGCTGGATCAGCCCCAGCATTTT. Its translation is CASSLWTGLDQPQHF.

This chain links TRBV28 with TRBJ1-3; perhaps TRBD1 as D (5 bases). The CDR3 length is 15 residues. The V gene lost 5 bases and the J gene lost 0 bases, with 11 bases spanning the gap. From germline, CDR1 is MDHEN and CDR2 SYDVKM. The CDR3 spells CASSPGGGSGNTIYF. The CDR3 nucleotides read TGTGCCAGCAGTCCCGGGGGGGGCTCTGGAAACACCATATATTTT.

The rearrangement uses TRBV19 and TRBJ1-5; D is unclear. The germline V gene has CDR1 LNHDA and CDR2 SQIVND (reference sequence). V was shortened by 7 bases and J by 0 bases, with 10 bases between the two germline ends. The CDR3 is made up of 14 amino acids. The CDR3 DNA reads as TGTGCCAGTAAAAACAGTTATAGCAATCAGCCCCAGCATTTT. It encodes CASKNSYSNQPQHF.

The chain links TRBV24-1 to TRBJ2-2; 7 bases align to TRBD2. The CDR3 has 14 amino acids. Losses at the gene ends were 9 bases for V and 4 bases for J; bases not matched to a gene: 7. CDR1 is KGHDR and CDR2 is SFDVKD in the germline V gene. CDR3 loop: CATARDYLTGELFF. The CDR3 nucleotides are TGTGCCACCGCCCGGGACTACCTCACCGGGGAGCTGTTTTTT.

The chain employs TRBV5-1 and TRBJ2-1; TRBD1 matches 8 bases. Germline assignment: CDR1 SGHRS and CDR2 YFSETQ. This CDR3 is 14 amino acids long. V shed 0 bases and J 10 bases; nucleotides not matched to a gene: 6. The CDR3 coding sequence is TGCGCCAGCAGCTTGGGACAGGGGTTTAGCGAGCAGTTCTTC. This gives the protein CASSLGQGFSEQFF.

This clone was counted a single time. The chain couples TRBV5-1 to TRBJ2-3, with D perhaps matching TRBD1 (6 bases). CDR3 length equals 15 residues. Germline CDR1 is SGHRS and CDR2 is YFSETQ. With 1 base removed from V and 0 bases from J, the gap between germline ends came to 9 bases. The CDR3 is CASSLWTASTDTQYF. The CDR3 region has the DNA TGCGCCAGCAGCTTGTGGACAGCTAGCACAGATACGCAGTATTTT. The full variable domain, with the rest looked up from reference TRBV5-1 and TRBJ2-3, is KAGVTQTPRYLIKTRGQQVTLSCSPISGHRSVSWYQQTPGQGLQFLFEYFSETQRNKGNFPGRFSGRQFSNSRSEMNVSTLELGDSALYLCASSLWTASTDTQYFGPGTRLTVL.

The chain carries TRBV28 and TRBJ1-2, with D perhaps matching TRBD1 (6 bases). CDR1 and CDR2 from the germline V gene are MDHEN and SYDVKM. The CDR3 length is 14 residues. The germline V and J ends were trimmed by 2 bases and 3 bases, with 10 bases remaining between them. CDR3 amino acids: CASSLGGQYYGYTF. The DNA for the CDR3 is TGTGCCAGCAGTTTAGGCGGACAGTACTATGGCTACACCTTC.

The V call is TRBV19, the J call TRBJ2-6, with TRBD1 as a possible D gene (5 bases). The CDR3 spans 16 residues. V was shortened by 4 bases and J by 0 bases, with 10 bases between the two germline ends. Germline V gene sequence: CDR1 LNHDA, CDR2 SQIVND (reference sequence). The DNA of the CDR3 is TGTGCCAGTAGTACGGACATGAACTCTGGGGCCAACGTCCTGACTTTC. This translates into CASSTDMNSGANVLTF.

This rearrangement joins TRBV11-3 to TRBJ2-1; D is perhaps TRBD1 (6 bases). CDR1 SGHNT and CDR2 YENEEA come from the germline V gene. CDR3 size: 11 residues. The germline V and J ends were trimmed by 0 bases and 16 bases, with 10 bases remaining between them. CDR3 amino acids: CASSLDAGAFF. CDR3 sequence (DNA): TGTGCCAGCAGCTTAGATGCAGGGGCTTTCTTC.

The CDR3 is CASGELAGREQYF. CDR3 in DNA: TGTGCCAGCGGGGAACTAGCGGGACGCGAGCAGTACTTC. The chain links TRBV28 to TRBJ2-7; TRBD2 matches 10 bases. With V trimmed by 8 bases and J by 6 bases, 7 bases remained unmatched. Per the germline V gene, CDR1 is MDHEN and CDR2 is SYDVKM. This CDR3 comprises 13 residues.

The genes are TRBV7-2 and TRBJ1-4, with TRBD1 matching 10 bases. V lost 4 bases and J lost 3; bases outside the gene matches: 2. There are 15 residues in the CDR3. The germline V gene has CDR1 SGHTA and CDR2 FQGNSA. This chain's CDR3 is CASSWDRGSNEKLFF. The CDR3 DNA reads as TGTGCCAGCAGCTGGGACAGGGGCTCTAATGAAAAACTGTTTTTT.

This clone was detected only once. This chain links TRBV19 with TRBJ1-5; D unresolved. The CDR3 sequence is 14 residues long. CDR1 and CDR2 from the germline V gene are LNHDA and SQIVND (reference sequence). The V gene lost 7 bases and the J gene lost 11 bases, with 21 bases spanning the gap. CDR3 amino acids: CASTPLGVGSAQHF. The CDR3, as DNA: TGTGCCAGTACCCCCCTCGGAGTTGGGTCAGCCCAGCATTTT.

The CDR3 region is CASSQTGTNTGELFF. In nucleotides, the CDR3 is TGCGCCAGCAGTCAGACAGGGACAAACACCGGGGAGCTGTTTTTT. The J gene is TRBJ2-2, the V gene TRBV4-1, with 7 bases fitting TRBD1. V lost 6 bases and J lost 2; bases outside the gene matches: 6. This CDR3 region has 15 residues. CDR1 is MGHRA, CDR2 YSYEKL, per germline.

The rearrangement links TRBV24-1 to TRBJ2-5, with TRBD1 identical over 7 bases. J gave up 5 bases and V 1 base, and 9 bases lay outside the gene matches. This CDR3 has 16 amino acids. The germline CDR1 and CDR2 sequences are KGHDR and SFDVKD. CDR3 bases: TGTGCCACCAGTGATTTCGGGCAGGGGGTAGGGGAGACCCAGTACTTC. Protein sequence: CATSDFGQGVGETQYF.

The chain links TRBV7-8 to TRBJ2-5; 10 nucleotides match TRBD1. From germline, CDR1 is SGHVS and CDR2 FQNEAQ. The CDR3 is made up of 14 amino acids. With V trimmed by 5 bases and J by 4 bases, 4 bases remained unmatched. CDR3 in DNA: TGTGCCAGCAGCCCTCGGACAGGGGGAGAGACCCAGTACTTC. Translation: CASSPRTGGETQYF. The full variable domain, completed using reference TRBV7-8 and TRBJ2-5, is GAGVSQSPRYKVAKRGQDVALRCDPISGHVSLFWYQQALGQGPEFLTYFQNEAQLDKSGLPSDRFFAERPEGSVSTLKIQRTQQEDSAVYLCASSPRTGGETQYFGPGTRLLVL.